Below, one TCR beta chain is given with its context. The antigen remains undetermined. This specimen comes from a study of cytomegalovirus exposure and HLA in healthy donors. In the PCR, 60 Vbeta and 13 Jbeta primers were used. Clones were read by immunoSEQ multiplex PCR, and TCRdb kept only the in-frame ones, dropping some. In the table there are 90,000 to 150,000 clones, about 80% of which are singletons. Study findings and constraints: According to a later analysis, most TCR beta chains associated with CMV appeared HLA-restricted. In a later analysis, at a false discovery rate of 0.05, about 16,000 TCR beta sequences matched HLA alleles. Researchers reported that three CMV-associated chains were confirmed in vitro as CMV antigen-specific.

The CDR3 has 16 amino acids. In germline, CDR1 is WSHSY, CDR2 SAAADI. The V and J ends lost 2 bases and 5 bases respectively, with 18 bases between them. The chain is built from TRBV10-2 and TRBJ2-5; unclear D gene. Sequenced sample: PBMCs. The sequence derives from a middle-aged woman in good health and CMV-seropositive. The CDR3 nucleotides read TGCGCCAGCAGTGAGGCCGCGTTCGGGTATCCGGAGACCCAGTACTTC. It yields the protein CASSEAAFGYPETQYF.